This T cell receptor (beta chain) is drawn from a study of T cell responses to AZD1222 COVID-19 vaccine. Study summary: Samples with a second dose at about 4 or about 12 weeks were pooled together.

With respect to this clone: Its specificity is not known.

The length of the CDR3 is 13 residues. The V end lost 3 bases, the J end lost 4 bases, and 9 bases lay between the germline ends. In germline, CDR1 is SEHNR, CDR2 FQNEAQ (reference sequence). Overall study results and limits: Of the AZD1222 recipients, only 5 to 7 were seropositive at baseline. Receipt of two AZD1222 doses was followed by a rise in Spike-specific TCR breadth and depth.

The method was immunoSEQ multiplex PCR; TCRdb's version includes in-frame clones alone and lacks a portion of them. Of 180,000 or so clones listed, around 90% are singletons. The sample was peripheral blood, taken on day 0 of AZD1222 vaccination. The clonotype originates from an adult in good health. V usage is TRBV7-9 and J usage is TRBJ1-1; the D is unclear. Here the CDR3 DNA reads TGTGCCAGCAGCTTCAAGGGTGGCACTGAAGCTTTCTTT. Protein product: CASSFKGGTEAFF.